This T cell receptor beta chain was found in a study of blood T cells in healthy people across ages. Whole-study findings and limits: Roughly linear age-related decline in beta diversity appeared, significant by age around 38.

With each sample, at least 5.5 micrograms of total RNA were extracted. It was with a sample-barcoded 5' primer and a J-beta primer mix that a second PCR of roughly 7 to 12 cycles was run. TCRdb used MiXCR to reprocess the 5' RACE reads, holding one entry per CDR3 protein. Of approximately 680,000 distinct CDR3 sequences in the sample, 32% are singletons; the top ten hold approximately 15%. The germline CDR1 and CDR2 sequences are LGHNA and YNFKEQ. The J segment lost 5 bases and the V segment lost 4 bases, leaving 3 bases of the junction unmatched. There are 14 residues in the CDR3. This clonotype was recorded many times. Antigen unknown.

The chain has TRBV4-2 and TRBJ1-4; 8 nucleotides line up with TRBD1. The sequencing sample was made of blood. The TCR comes from a woman aged 80 or over in good health. The CDR3 loop reads CASSRQGRNEKLFF. CDR3 nucleotides: TGTGCCAGCAGCCGACAGGGGAGAAATGAAAAACTGTTTTTT.